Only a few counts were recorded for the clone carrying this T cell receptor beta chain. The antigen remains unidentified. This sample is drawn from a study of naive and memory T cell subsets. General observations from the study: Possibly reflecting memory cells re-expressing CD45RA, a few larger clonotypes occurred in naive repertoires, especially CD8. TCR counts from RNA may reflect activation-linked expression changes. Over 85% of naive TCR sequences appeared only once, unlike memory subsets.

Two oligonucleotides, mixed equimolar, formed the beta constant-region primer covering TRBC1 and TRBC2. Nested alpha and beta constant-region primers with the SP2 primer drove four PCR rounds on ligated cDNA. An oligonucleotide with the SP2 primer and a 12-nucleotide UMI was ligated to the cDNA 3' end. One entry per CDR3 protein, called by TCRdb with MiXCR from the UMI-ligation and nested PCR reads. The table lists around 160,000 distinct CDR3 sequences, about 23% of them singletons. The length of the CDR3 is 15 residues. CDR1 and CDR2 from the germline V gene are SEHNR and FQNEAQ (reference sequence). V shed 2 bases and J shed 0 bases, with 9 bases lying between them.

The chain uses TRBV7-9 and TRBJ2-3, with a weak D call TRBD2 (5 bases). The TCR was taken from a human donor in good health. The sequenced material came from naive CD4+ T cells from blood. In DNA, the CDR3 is TGTGCCAGCAGCTTACGACGGACTAGCACAGATACGCAGTATTTT. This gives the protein CASSLRRTSTDTQYF.